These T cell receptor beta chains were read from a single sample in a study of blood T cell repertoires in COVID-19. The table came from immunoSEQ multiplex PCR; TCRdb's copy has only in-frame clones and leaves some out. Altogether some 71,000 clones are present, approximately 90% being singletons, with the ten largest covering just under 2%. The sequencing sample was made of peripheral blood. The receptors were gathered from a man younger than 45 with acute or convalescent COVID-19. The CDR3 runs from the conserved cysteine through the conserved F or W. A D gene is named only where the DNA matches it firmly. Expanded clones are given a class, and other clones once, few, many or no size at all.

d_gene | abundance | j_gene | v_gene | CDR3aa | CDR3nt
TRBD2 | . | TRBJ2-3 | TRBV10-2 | CASRTSGGADTQYF | TGCGCCAGCAGGACTAGCGGGGGTGCAGATACGCAGTATTTT
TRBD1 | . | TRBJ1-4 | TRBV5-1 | CASSFGQGLTNEKLFF | TGCGCCAGCAGCTTCGGACAGGGGTTAACTAATGAAAAACTGTTTTTT
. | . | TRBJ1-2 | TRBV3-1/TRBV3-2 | CASSPKTTNYGYTF | TGTGCCAGCAGCCCCAAGACAACTAACTATGGCTACACCTTC
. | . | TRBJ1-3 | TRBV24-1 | CATSNGQSSGNTIYF | TGTGCCACCTCCAATGGACAGAGCTCTGGAAACACCATATATTTT
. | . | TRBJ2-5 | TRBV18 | CASSPNTQETQYF | TGTGCCAGCTCCCCAAACACCCAAGAGACCCAGTACTTC
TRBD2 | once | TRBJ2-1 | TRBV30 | CAWSKAGGIYNEQFF | TGTGCCTGGAGTAAAGCGGGAGGGATCTACAATGAGCAGTTCTTC
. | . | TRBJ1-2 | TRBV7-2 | CASSLGQNNYGYTF | TGTGCCAGCAGCTTAGGACAGAACAACTATGGCTACACCTTC
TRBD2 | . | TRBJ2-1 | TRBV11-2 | CASSQTFIRTTAGGEQFF | TGTGCCAGCAGCCAGACTTTCATCCGGACAACAGCCGGGGGGGAGCAGTTCTTC
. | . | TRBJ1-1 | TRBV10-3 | CAISAIDSENTEAFF | TGTGCCATCAGTGCTATCGACAGCGAGAACACTGAAGCTTTCTTT
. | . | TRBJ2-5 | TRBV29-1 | CSVDSGYRQETQYF | TGCAGCGTTGATTCGGGTTATCGCCAAGAGACCCAGTACTTC
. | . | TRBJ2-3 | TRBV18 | CASSPTGRTDTQYF | TGTGCCAGCTCACCAACAGGGCGCACAGATACGCAGTATTTT
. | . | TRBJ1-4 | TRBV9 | CASSSVSEEKLFF | TGTGCCAGCAGCTCCGTGTCGGAGGAAAAACTGTTTTTT
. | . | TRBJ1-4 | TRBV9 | CASSVGGWEDEKLFF | TGTGCCAGCAGCGTAGGGGGTTGGGAGGATGAAAAACTGTTTTTT
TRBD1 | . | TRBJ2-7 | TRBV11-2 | CASSLVDRGSYEQYF | TGTGCCAGCAGCTTAGTGGACAGGGGCAGCTACGAGCAGTACTTC
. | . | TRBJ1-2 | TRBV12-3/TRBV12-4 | CASREGQAYGYTF | TGTGCCAGCAGAGAAGGACAAGCCTATGGCTACACCTTC
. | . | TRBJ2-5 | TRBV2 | CASSPTGNQETQYF | TGTGCCAGCAGTCCAACAGGGAACCAAGAGACCCAGTACTTC
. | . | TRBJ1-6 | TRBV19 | CASTPGVSYNSPLHF | TGTGCCAGTACCCCGGGGGTCTCCTATAATTCACCCCTCCACTTT
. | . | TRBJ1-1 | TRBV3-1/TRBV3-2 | CASSQYYLNTEAFF | TGTGCCAGCAGCCAATACTACCTGAACACTGAAGCTTTCTTT
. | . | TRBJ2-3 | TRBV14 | CASSRYESTDTQYF | TGTGCCAGCAGCCGATATGAGAGCACAGATACGCAGTATTTT
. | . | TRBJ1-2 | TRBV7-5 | CARSRDRGLCGYTF | TGTGCCAGAAGCCGCGACAGGGGGCTCTGCGGCTACACCTTC
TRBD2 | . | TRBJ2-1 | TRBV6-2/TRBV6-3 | CASSYLTSGSLGQFF | TGTGCCAGCAGTTACCTGACTAGCGGGAGTTTAGGGCAGTTCTTC
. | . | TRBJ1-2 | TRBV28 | CASSTPTGGYTF | TGTGCCAGCAGTACCCCGACAGGCGGCTACACCTTC
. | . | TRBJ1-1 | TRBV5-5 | CASSFSYSGATEAFF | TGTGCCAGCAGCTTTTCTTATTCAGGGGCCACTGAAGCTTTCTTT
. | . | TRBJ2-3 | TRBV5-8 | CASSSGPTDTQYF | TGTGCCAGCAGTTCCGGTCCCACAGATACGCAGTATTTT
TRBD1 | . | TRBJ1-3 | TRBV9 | CASDREGVGTIYF | TGTGCCAGCGACAGGGAAGGAGTAGGCACCATATATTTT
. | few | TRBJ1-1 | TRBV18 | CASSPSGNTEAFF | TGTGCCAGCTCACCCTCAGGGAACACTGAAGCTTTCTTT
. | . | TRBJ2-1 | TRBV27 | CASSLNPGVGSYNEQFF | TGTGCCAGCAGCCTGAACCCGGGGGTTGGGTCCTACAATGAGCAGTTCTTC
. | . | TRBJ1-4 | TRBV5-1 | CASSLGDIQEKLFF | TGCGCCAGCAGCTTGGGAGACATACAAGAAAAACTGTTTTTT
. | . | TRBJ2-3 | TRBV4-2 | CASSQEDGSTQYF | TGTGCCAGCAGCCAAGAAGACGGGAGTACGCAGTATTTT